A selection of T cell receptor beta chains follows, all from one sample in a study of Ad26.COV2.S vaccination and SARS-CoV-2 variants. Clones were sequenced by immunoSEQ multiplex PCR, and TCRdb holds only the in-frame ones, with some missing. The sample consists of roughly 240,000 clones, around nine tenths of them appearing once. The input for sequencing was peripheral blood, taken in a trial of Ad26.COV2.S vaccine versus placebo. Receptors were obtained from a person aged 18-65 years who received the Ad26.COV2.S COVID-19 vaccine or a placebo. Both conserved end residues are part of each CDR3.

v_gene: TRBV19; j_gene: TRBJ1-1; CDR3aa: CASSRERGAEAFF
v_gene: TRBV4-1; j_gene: TRBJ1-2; CDR3aa: CASSQLVPRTGGEQSARGYTF
v_gene: TRBV24-1; j_gene: TRBJ2-5; CDR3aa: CATSDRDVSAETQYF
v_gene: TRBV6-9; j_gene: TRBJ2-7; CDR3aa: CASWGWGPQDFYEQYF
v_gene: TRBV29-1; j_gene: TRBJ1-4; CDR3aa: CSAAGASEKLFF
v_gene: TRBV25-1; j_gene: TRBJ2-2; CDR3aa: CASSGGNTGELFF
v_gene: TRBV28; j_gene: TRBJ2-3; CDR3aa: CASSKKREVGHTQYF
v_gene: TRBV5-8; j_gene: TRBJ2-5; CDR3aa: CASSLLGTSGGLLETQYF
v_gene: TRBV7-8; j_gene: TRBJ2-5; CDR3aa: CASSPREATYQETQYF
v_gene: TRBV9; j_gene: TRBJ2-3; CDR3aa: CASSAGLAGTDTQYF
v_gene: TRBV19; j_gene: TRBJ1-1; CDR3aa: CASSPRTGRTEAFF
v_gene: TRBV7-2; j_gene: TRBJ1-1; CDR3aa: CASCWGTGTEAFF
v_gene: TRBV5-1; j_gene: TRBJ2-1; CDR3aa: CASSFRTSGERANEQFF
v_gene: TRBV5-6; j_gene: TRBJ1-4; CDR3aa: CASSSSSLEKLFF
v_gene: TRBV10-3; j_gene: TRBJ2-1; CDR3aa: CAISEDPGSEQFF
v_gene: TRBV12-3/TRBV12-4; j_gene: TRBJ2-5; CDR3aa: CASSLEAGETQYF
v_gene: TRBV5-4; j_gene: TRBJ2-7; CDR3aa: CASSQDRGPYEQYF
v_gene: TRBV10-3; j_gene: TRBJ2-4; CDR3aa: CAISESPSVGVKNIQYF
v_gene: TRBV6-5; j_gene: TRBJ1-2; CDR3aa: CATLGYPLLDGYTF
v_gene: TRBV27; j_gene: TRBJ1-2; CDR3aa: CASSRGGYYGYTF
v_gene: TRBV28; j_gene: TRBJ2-3; CDR3aa: CASSPSGGGSTDTQYF
v_gene: TRBV3-1/TRBV3-2; j_gene: TRBJ2-5; CDR3aa: CASSQEIQGGRETQYF
v_gene: TRBV10-2; j_gene: TRBJ2-2; CDR3aa: CASSESRFQPGTTGELFF